The text below deals with one T cell receptor beta chain. Its antigen is not identified. This specimen comes from a study of T cell repertoires in cytomegalovirus infection. Study-level background: In the study, CMV epitopes included recently identified HLA-C-restricted and well-studied HLA-B-restricted ones. Matching HLA type, along with CMV infection, was indicated by public TCR beta signatures. Whole-study results and caveats: The cumulative frequency of public TCR beta families distinguished individuals who carried CMV together with the relevant HLA. What dominated the ex vivo response were HLA-C-restricted CMV-specific TCR beta clonotypes.

The germline gives CDR1 SGHDN, CDR2 FVKESK. The CDR3 runs to 18 residues. Germline trimming cut 0 bases from V and 1 base from J; bases unmatched to any gene: 6. TCRdb analysed the reads with MiXCR anew, one entry per CDR3 protein. The sample shows around 750,000 distinct CDR3 sequences, 32% of them seen only once. The chain employs TRBV14 and TRBJ2-3; 11 bases map to TRBD2. Material: cultured CD8+ T cells from PBMCs, obtained from culture after CMV antigen stimulation. This TCR derives from a human donor in good health (CMV status not recorded). Some clones in this sample may be carry-over from other donors' samples. CDR3 amino acids: CASSQDGGTSGRTDTQYF. The DNA of the CDR3 is TGTGCCAGCAGCCAAGACGGTGGGACTAGCGGCCGCACAGATACGCAGTATTTT.